Each of the 26 T cell receptor beta chains below was sequenced from the same sample in a study of CD8 T cells in Susac syndrome. cDNA came from approximately 0.5 to 1 ug RNA primed by random hexamers. TCRdb itself ran the immunoSEQ multiplex PCR reads through MiXCR, one entry per CDR3 protein. This table has 170,000 or so distinct CDR3 sequences, under 95% appearing once. Sequencing used CD4+ T cells from PBMCs. All receptors come from a human donor with multiple sclerosis.

The genes are TRBV6-2 or TRBV6-3 and TRBJ2-1; D might be TRBD2 (6 bases). Germline V gene data show CDR1 as MNHEY and CDR2 as SVGEGT. With 2 bases removed from V and 4 bases from J, the gap between germline ends came to 15 bases. CDR3 length equals 16 residues. CDR3 nucleotide sequence: TGTGCCAGCAGTTACGGCGCGGGGTGGACTTACAATGAGCAGTTCTTC. This encodes CASSYGAGWTYNEQFF.

V is TRBV20-1 and J is TRBJ2-1; TRBD2 matches 8 bases. The germline V gene has CDR1 DFQATT and CDR2 SNEGSKA (reference sequence). This CDR3 is built from 16 residues. V trimming: 0 bases; J trimming: 3 bases; junction bases outside the gene matches: 7. The CDR3 sequence is CSARDTLAGLYNEQFF. CDR3 sequence (DNA): TGCAGTGCTAGAGATACCCTAGCGGGTCTCTACAATGAGCAGTTCTTC.

The chain is built from TRBV3-1 and TRBJ1-6; D is undetermined. This CDR3 is built from 14 residues. Trimming took 1 base from V and 7 from J, leaving 8 bases between them. Germline CDR1 reads LGHDT; CDR2 reads YNNKEL (reference sequence). The CDR3 DNA follows: TGTGCCAGCAGCCAAGGACGTGGGAATTCACCCCTCCACTTT. Protein sequence: CASSQGRGNSPLHF.

The chain links TRBV7-3 to TRBJ2-3; D not certain. The V gene's germline CDR1 is SGHTA and CDR2 FQGTGA. This CDR3 has 13 residues. V shed 0 bases and J shed 6 bases, with 7 bases lying between them. The CDR3 loop is CASSLTLDDTQYF. The DNA of the CDR3 is TGTGCCAGCAGCTTAACCCTGGACGATACGCAGTATTTT.

The chain links TRBV5-4 to TRBJ2-1; D not resolved. This CDR3 region has 13 residues. Germline V gives CDR1 SGHNT, CDR2 YYREEE (reference sequence). V was shortened by 4 bases and J by 4 bases, with 9 bases between the two germline ends. The CDR3 protein is CASSPDPYNEQFF. CDR3 DNA: TGTGCCAGCAGCCCCGACCCATACAATGAGCAGTTCTTC.

This clonotype was seen once. The CDR3 DNA reads as TGTGCTAGTGGCTACCGCAATGAGCAGTTCTTC. It translates to CASGYRNEQFF. The rearrangement uses TRBV12-5 and TRBJ2-1; the D is unclear. The CDR3 contains 11 residues. V was clipped by 6 bases and J by 6 bases, with 6 bases between them. Looked up from germline, CDR1 is LGHNT and CDR2 is FRNRAP.

This rearrangement joins TRBV20-1 to TRBJ2-7; 11 bases agree with TRBD2. Trimming at V came to 0 bases and at J to 3 bases, leaving 4 bases not matched to a gene. CDR1 and CDR2 from the germline V gene are DFQATT and SNEGSKA (reference sequence). The CDR3 sequence is 15 residues long. DNA for the CDR3: TGCAGTGCTAGAGATTGGCTAGCGGGGGGCTACGAGCAGTACTTC. This translates into CSARDWLAGGYEQYF.

The chain couples TRBV27 to TRBJ1-2; D unresolved. The ends were cut back, 8 bases at V and 8 bases at J, with 18 bases in the middle. The V gene's germline CDR1 is MNHEY and CDR2 SMNVEV (reference sequence). The CDR3 is 13 residues long. The CDR3 loop reads CASGNLPRGGYTF. In nucleotides, the CDR3 is TGTGCCAGCGGGAATCTTCCCCGTGGAGGCTACACCTTC.

The chain uses TRBV9 and TRBJ2-7; D might be TRBD1 or TRBD2, each matching 5 bases. The CDR3 has 16 amino acids. Germline V gives CDR1 SGDLS, CDR2 YYNGEE. Trimming took 0 bases from V and 4 from J, leaving 17 bases between them. CDR3 DNA sequence: TGTGCCAGCAGCGTAGCCGGGGACCCATTGGGATACGAGCAGTACTTC. It codes for CASSVAGDPLGYEQYF.

This clonotype was counted once. V is TRBV5-1 and J is TRBJ1-1; no definite D call. The V end lost 4 bases, the J end lost 0 bases, and 16 bases lay between the germline ends. Per germline, CDR1 SGHRS and CDR2 YFSETQ. This CDR3 contains 16 residues. Here the CDR3 DNA reads TGCGCCAGCAGCCACGAAATAAACCCCATGAACACTGAAGCTTTCTTT. Its protein is CASSHEINPMNTEAFF. The variable domain in full, with the rest retrieved from reference TRBV5-1 and TRBJ1-1, is KAGVTQTPRYLIKTRGQQVTLSCSPISGHRSVSWYQQTPGQGLQFLFEYFSETQRNKGNFPGRFSGRQFSNSRSEMNVSTLELGDSALYLCASSHEINPMNTEAFFGQGTRLTVV.

In its sample, this clonotype was seen once. The V gene is TRBV27, the J gene TRBJ1-2; D is uncertain. Germline CDR1 and CDR2: MNHEY and SMNVEV (reference sequence). The CDR3 contains 13 residues. Trimming left V 10 bases short and J 12 bases short, with 24 bases between. The CDR3 region has the DNA TGTGCCACAAGACCGTCTGGAGGTCTTGGTCACACCTTC. This gives the protein CATRPSGGLGHTF.

The chain has TRBV20-1 and TRBJ1-2; TRBD1 is a possible D gene (6 bases). The CDR3 consists of 15 residues. The ends were cut back, 0 bases at V and 3 bases at J, with 14 bases in the middle. The germline gives CDR1 DFQATT, CDR2 SNEGSKA (reference sequence). The CDR3 reads CSARDPRQAHYGYTF. The CDR3, as DNA: TGCAGTGCTAGAGACCCCAGACAGGCCCACTATGGCTACACCTTC.

The V call is TRBV5-1, the J call TRBJ2-3; weak D call: TRBD2 (5 bases). Trimming pared 4 bases from V and 0 bases from J, leaving 12 bases between. Germline V gene data show CDR1 as SGHRS and CDR2 as YFSETQ. The length of the CDR3 is 15 residues. CDR3: CASSALTGSTDTQYF. The CDR3 DNA sequence: TGCGCCAGCAGCGCGCTGACGGGAAGCACAGATACGCAGTATTTT.

As regards this clonotype: As the CDR3 is not closed by the conserved phenylalanine or tryptophan, this likely results from a read error. This chain connects TRBV7-2 to TRBJ1-1, with D hard to call. Looked up from germline, CDR1 is SGHTA and CDR2 is FQGNSA. The V gene lost 5 bases and the J gene lost 6 bases, with 16 bases spanning the gap. CDR3 size: 14 residues. Here the CDR3 reads CASSITPVTAEAFL. The CDR3 nucleotides read TGTGCCAGCAGCATCACTCCGGTCACCGCTGAAGCTTTCCTT.

The chain couples TRBV5-4 to TRBJ2-7; TRBD2 matches at 12 bases. This CDR3 comprises 16 residues. V shed 2 bases, J shed 1 base, and the junction held 4 bases outside the gene matches. The germline CDR1 and CDR2 sequences are SGHNT and YYREEE (reference sequence). As DNA, the CDR3 is TGTGCCAGCAGCTTAGGGCTAGCGGGAGGGTCCTACGAGCAGTACTTC. Translated: CASSLGLAGGSYEQYF.

The J gene is TRBJ1-5, the V gene TRBV20-1, with TRBD1 as a possible D gene (5 bases). Trimming took 1 base from V and 4 from J, leaving 8 bases between them. The CDR3 has 13 amino acids. Germline V gene data show CDR1 as DFQATT and CDR2 as SNEGSKA (reference sequence). CDR3 sequence (DNA): TGCAGTGCTAGAGGACAGCAGAATCAGCCCCAGCATTTT. Translation gives CSARGQQNQPQHF.

This chain uses TRBV5-1 with TRBJ2-1; D may correspond to TRBD1 or TRBD2 (5 bases each). This CDR3 comprises 13 residues. Germline values: CDR1 SGHRS, CDR2 YFSETQ. The V end lost 5 bases, the J end lost 9 bases, and 15 bases lay between the germline ends. DNA for the CDR3: TGCGCCAGCAGAAGGTTTGGGGGTCTTGAGCAGTTCTTC. Its protein product is CASRRFGGLEQFF.

The genes are TRBV7-6 and TRBJ2-5, with D perhaps TRBD1 or TRBD2 (6 bases each). Deletions cut 5 bases from V and 3 bases from J, with 13 bases between. The CDR3 covers 14 residues. Germline values: CDR1 SGHVS, CDR2 FNYEAQ. In DNA form, the CDR3 reads TGTGCCAGCAGCGTACAGGGAGGTGAAGAGACCCAGTACTTC. It specifies CASSVQGGEETQYF. The full variable domain, in which reference TRBV7-6 and TRBJ2-5 provide the parts outside the CDR3, is GAGVSQSPRYKVTKRGQDVALRCDPISGHVSLYWYRQALGQGPEFLTYFNYEAQQDKSGLPNDRFSAERPEGSISTLTIQRTEQRDSAMYRCASSVQGGEETQYFGPGTRLLVL.

CDR3 bases: TGCAGCGTTGGCACCGGGGGGGATAGTGGCTACACCTTC. Translated, it gives CSVGTGGDSGYTF. The chain has TRBV29-1 and TRBJ1-2; D might be TRBD1 (5 bases). CDR1 and CDR2 (germline): SQVTM, ANQGSEA. CDR3 size: 13 residues. Trimming stripped 4 bases from V and 7 bases from J, with 16 bases between.

The rearrangement uses TRBV3-1 and TRBJ2-7, with D tentatively TRBD2 (5 bases). V lost 5 bases and J lost 7, with 12 bases in between. The CDR3 runs to 12 residues. The germline V gene has CDR1 LGHDT and CDR2 YNNKEL (reference sequence). In nucleotides, the CDR3 is TGTGCCAGCAGCTCCGGGGATTCGGAGCAGTACTTC. Amino acid sequence: CASSSGDSEQYF.

The chain is built from TRBV5-6 and TRBJ2-7, with 9 bases aligning to TRBD1. The CDR3 has 15 residues. With V trimmed by 1 base and J by 5 bases, 7 bases remained unmatched. Germline V CDR1 and CDR2: SGHDT, YYEEEE. Here the CDR3 DNA reads TGTGCCAGCAGCTTGCCCGGACAGGGGTTGAACGAGCAGTACTTC. Translated: CASSLPGQGLNEQYF. The entire variable domain, with the rest obtained from reference TRBV5-6 and TRBJ2-7, is as follows: DAGVTQSPTHLIKTRGQQVTLRCSPKSGHDTVSWYQQALGQGPQFIFQYYEEEERQRGNFPDRFSGHQFPNYSSELNVNALLLGDSALYLCASSLPGQGLNEQYFGPGTRLTVT.

The rearrangement uses TRBV10-3 and TRBJ2-7; the D gene is possibly TRBD1 (6 bases). CDR1 and CDR2 (germline): ENHRY, SYGVKD. The CDR3 loop spans 14 amino acids. V lost 4 bases and J lost 3, with 13 bases in between. The CDR3 sequence: CAISGQGSNYEQYF. The DNA of the CDR3 is TGTGCCATCAGTGGGCAGGGGTCGAACTACGAGCAGTACTTC.

This rearrangement joins TRBV3-1 to TRBJ1-2, with 8 nucleotides matching TRBD1. This CDR3 has 15 residues. Germline V gene lookup returns CDR1 LGHDT and CDR2 YNNKEL (reference sequence). The V gene end was trimmed by 0 bases and the J gene end by 6 bases; junction bases not matched to a gene: 6. As DNA, the CDR3 is TGTGCCAGCAGCCAAGACCGGGGCAGGGGGCATGGCTACACCTTC. It specifies CASSQDRGRGHGYTF.

The chain uses TRBV2 and TRBJ2-5; D could derive from TRBD1 or TRBD2 (6 bases each). CDR3 size: 12 residues. Germline V gene data show CDR1 as SNHLY and CDR2 as FYNNEI. Trimming left V 8 bases short and J 7 bases short, with 14 bases between. CDR3: CASGGQGGTQYF. The CDR3 region has the DNA TGTGCCAGCGGGGGGCAGGGAGGGACCCAGTACTTC.

This chain connects TRBV3-1 to TRBJ1-5; D not certain. CDR1 LGHDT and CDR2 YNNKEL come from the germline V gene (reference sequence). The ends were cut back, 3 bases at V and 7 bases at J, with 10 bases in the middle. This CDR3 has 13 residues. The CDR3 sequence is CASSQMVGQPQHF. The DNA of the CDR3 is TGTGCCAGCAGCCAGATGGTGGGACAGCCCCAGCATTTT.

In its sample, this clonotype was seen a few times. The rearrangement links TRBV7-7 to TRBJ2-5; 9 positions agree with TRBD2. V lost 1 base to trimming and J lost 2 bases; unmatched junction nucleotides: 2. CDR3 length equals 15 residues. Germline CDR1 and CDR2: SSHAT and FNYEAQ (reference sequence). The CDR3 DNA reads TGTGCCAGCAGCTTAGGTACTAGCGGGCAAGAGACCCAGTACTTC. Protein product: CASSLGTSGQETQYF.